Below are 20 T cell receptor beta chains sequenced from a single sample in a study of a mutant IDH1 vaccine in newly diagnosed glioma (dated by TCRdb to the early 2020s). Their antigens remain unidentified. The library was generated by the immunoSEQ multiplex PCR assay. TCRdb stores this immuneACCESS table with in-frame sequences only. Part of the clones is absent; in the studies checked, under half of the shortfall reflects unresolved V genes, and no reason is known for the rest. This sample comprises some 38,000 clones, roughly 82% of them detected only once. The ten largest make up roughly 10% of the sample. The sample's time point label, in plain terms: week 47, end of study. Every vaccine dose consisted of 300 ug of a 20-mer mutant IDH1 peptide in Montanide, administered subcutaneously together with topical imiquimod. Sequenced here: PBMCs, sampled from a glioma patient whose treatment included an IDH1 peptide vaccine. These receptors were taken from a man between 35 and 55 years old with glioma.

The rearrangement joins TRBV4-3 to TRBJ2-3; D gene unclear. Germline CDR1 LGHNA, CDR2 YSLEER. The ends were cut back, 0 bases at V and 7 bases at J, with 5 bases in the middle. The CDR3 is made up of 12 amino acids. The CDR3 sequence is CASSQDRYTQYF. The DNA for the CDR3 is TGCGCCAGCAGCCAAGATAGGTATACGCAGTATTTT.

The chain recombines TRBV10-1 with TRBJ2-1; 13 bases match TRBD2. Germline V gene data show CDR1 as WNHNN and CDR2 as SYGVQD (reference sequence). V trimming: 5 bases; J trimming: 0 bases; junction bases outside the gene matches: 16. The CDR3 runs to 21 residues. The CDR3 bases are TGCGCCAGCAGTCCCGGGACTAGCGGGAAGGCCGCTCTTAGCTCCTACAATGAGCAGTTCTTC. Translated: CASSPGTSGKAALSSYNEQFF.

The chain links TRBV5-1 to TRBJ1-2; weak D call: TRBD1 (6 bases). CDR3 length: 16 residues. Germline-derived CDR1 and CDR2 are SGHRS and YFSETQ. Trimming took off 4 bases at V and 7 bases at J, with 23 bases between the two ends. CDR3 in DNA: TGCGCCAGCAGCCCGCAAACAGGGAGGACGCTGGGTGGCTACACCTTC. Its translation: CASSPQTGRTLGGYTF. Variable domain in full (rest from reference TRBV5-1 and TRBJ1-2): KAGVTQTPRYLIKTRGQQVTLSCSPISGHRSVSWYQQTPGQGLQFLFEYFSETQRNKGNFPGRFSGRQFSNSRSEMNVSTLELGDSALYLCASSPQTGRTLGGYTFGSGTRLTVV.

The chain carries TRBV6-5 and TRBJ1-2; possible D gene TRBD1, 6 bases. Trimming shortened V by 4 bases and J by 8 bases, and 14 bases separated the two germline ends. The germline CDR1 and CDR2 sequences are MNHEY and SVGAGI. This CDR3 comprises 13 residues. The CDR3 sequence: CASSSTGRGGYTF. The CDR3 nucleotides are TGTGCCAGCAGTTCAACAGGGCGTGGAGGCTACACCTTC.

The chain combines TRBV6-6 with TRBJ2-5, with a weak D call TRBD2 (5 bases). From germline, CDR1 is MNHNY and CDR2 SVGAGI (reference sequence). This CDR3 contains 15 residues. V was clipped by 6 bases and J by 0 bases, with 14 bases between them. CDR3 loop: CASRGVGGDQETQYF. The DNA for the CDR3 is TGTGCCAGCAGGGGAGTGGGTGGGGACCAAGAGACCCAGTACTTC.

J is TRBJ2-7 and V is TRBV11-2; either TRBD1 or TRBD2 may supply D (5 bases each). The CDR3 length is 12 residues. V lost 4 bases and J lost 5, with 9 bases in between. Germline CDR1 and CDR2: SGHAT and FQNNGV. The CDR3 DNA reads TGTGCCAGCAGCTGGGTGGGGGACGAGCAGTACTTC. Protein: CASSWVGDEQYF. Drawing the rest from reference TRBV11-2 and TRBJ2-7, the complete variable domain is EAGVAQSPRYKIIEKRQSVAFWCNPISGHATLYWYQQILGQGPKLLIQFQNNGVVDDSQLPKDRFSAERLKGVDSTLKIQPAKLEDSAVYLCASSWVGDEQYFGPGTRLTVT.

This chain links TRBV6-6 with TRBJ2-1; 8 bases align to TRBD2. Per the germline V gene, CDR1 is MNHNY and CDR2 is SVGAGI (reference sequence). CDR3 length equals 15 residues. J was trimmed by 2 bases and V by 6 bases; bases with no gene match: 6. CDR3 in amino acids: CASSYERETYNEQFF. CDR3 nucleotide sequence: TGTGCCAGCAGCTACGAGCGGGAGACCTACAATGAGCAGTTCTTC.

This clone has only a few counts. The V gene is TRBV5-1, the J gene TRBJ2-2; 11 nucleotides agree with TRBD2. CDR3 length equals 15 residues. V shed 5 bases and J 5 bases; nucleotides not matched to a gene: 5. The germline V gene encodes CDR1 SGHRS and CDR2 YFSETQ. CDR3: CASSLAGGYTGELFF. In DNA, the CDR3 is TGCGCCAGCAGTCTAGCGGGAGGATATACCGGGGAGCTGTTTTTT.

The V call is TRBV6-1, the J call TRBJ1-4; D unresolved. The CDR3 totals 13 residues. V lost 8 bases to trimming and J lost 0 bases, with 7 bases between them. Germline-derived CDR1 and CDR2 are MNHNS and SASEGT. In DNA, the CDR3 is TGTGCCAGCGAGGGCGCAACTAATGAAAAACTGTTTTTT. Its translation is CASEGATNEKLFF.

J is TRBJ1-5 and V is TRBV21-1; TRBD1, the table's D call, was not compared with the DNA. TRBV21-1 is listed as a pseudogene. The CDR3 has 19 amino acids. The DNA of the CDR3 is TGTGCCAGCAGCAAAGTAAACGTCGCGGGACAGTTTTACAATCAGCCCCAGCATTTT. This encodes CASSKVNVAGQFYNQPQHF.

This chain uses TRBV2 with TRBJ2-3, with D perhaps given as TRBD1 or TRBD2 (5 bases each). The V and J ends lost 4 bases and 4 bases respectively, with 12 bases between them. CDR3 length equals 14 residues. CDR1 and CDR2 from the germline V gene are SNHLY and FYNNEI. CDR3 region: CASSGDRPPDTQYF. The CDR3 nucleotides are TGTGCCAGCAGTGGGGACCGGCCGCCAGATACGCAGTATTTT.

The chain combines TRBV11-2 with TRBJ1-4; 9 positions match TRBD1. This CDR3 has 16 amino acids. The V gene end was trimmed by 2 bases and the J gene end by 6 bases; junction bases not matched to a gene: 7. In germline, CDR1 is SGHAT, CDR2 FQNNGV. In DNA, the CDR3 is TGTGCCAGCAGCTTAACCCCGACAGGGGGTTATGAAAAACTGTTTTTT. Residues: CASSLTPTGGYEKLFF. Variable domain in full (rest from reference TRBV11-2 and TRBJ1-4): EAGVAQSPRYKIIEKRQSVAFWCNPISGHATLYWYQQILGQGPKLLIQFQNNGVVDDSQLPKDRFSAERLKGVDSTLKIQPAKLEDSAVYLCASSLTPTGGYEKLFFGSGTQLSVL.

The DNA of the CDR3 is TGTGCCAGCAGCCAAAAAGAAGTGTTGGGGGGCTGGGAAGATACGCAGTATTTT. Translated, it gives CASSQKEVLGGWEDTQYF. V usage is TRBV7-2 and J usage is TRBJ2-3, with D perhaps given as TRBD1 or TRBD2 (6 bases each). The V end was cut by 5 bases, the J end by 5 bases, with 26 bases between. Germline values: CDR1 SGHTA, CDR2 FQGNSA. CDR3 size: 18 residues.

V and J are TRBV6-5 and TRBJ1-2; no clear D. Germline lookup yields CDR1 MNHEY and CDR2 SVGAGI. Trimming removed 8 bases at V and 4 bases at J, with 17 bases between. The CDR3 loop spans 14 amino acids. CDR3: CASGPDQRVYGYTF. CDR3 DNA: TGTGCCAGCGGACCGGACCAACGGGTCTATGGCTACACCTTC.

The V call is TRBV18, the J call TRBJ2-1; 11 positions agree with TRBD2. The germline V gene encodes CDR1 KGHSH and CDR2 LQKENI. The J segment lost 7 bases and the V segment lost 2 bases, leaving 10 bases of the junction unmatched. The CDR3 length is 17 residues. In DNA form, the CDR3 reads TGTGCCAGCTCACCATCCCCACTAGCGGGAGTGCGGAATGAGCAGTTCTTC. Protein: CASSPSPLAGVRNEQFF.

The chain uses TRBV19 and TRBJ2-3, with TRBD1 matching over 8 bases. CDR3 length: 19 amino acids. V shed 1 base, J shed 6 bases, and the junction held 18 bases outside the gene matches. CDR1 is LNHDA and CDR2 is SQIVND in the germline V gene (reference sequence). CDR3 DNA: TGTGCCAGTAGTATAGCTGGGACAGGAACCTCGTTTGGGTTGGATACGCAGTATTTT. Translation gives CASSIAGTGTSFGLDTQYF. The whole variable domain, remainder taken from reference TRBV19 and TRBJ2-3, is DGGITQSPKYLFRKEGQNVTLSCEQNLNHDAMYWYRQDPGQGLRLIYYSQIVNDFQKGDIAEGYSVSREKKESFPLTVTSAQKNPTAFYLCASSIAGTGTSFGLDTQYFGPGTRLTVL.

The rearrangement uses TRBV2 and TRBJ1-2; TRBD1 matches at 7 bases. The CDR3 sequence is 13 residues long. The V gene's germline CDR1 is SNHLY and CDR2 FYNNEI. After removal of 5 bases from V and 6 bases from J, the junction contained 6 bases not matched to a gene. The DNA of the CDR3 is TGTGCCAGCAGTTACAGGGGCTCGGATGGCTACACCTTC. The encoded protein is CASSYRGSDGYTF.

This clone came up a few times. V usage is TRBV6-1 and J usage is TRBJ1-4; 9 bases match TRBD1. CDR1 and CDR2 (germline): MNHNS, SASEGT. There are 15 residues in the CDR3. V dropped 7 bases and J dropped 8; count of bases not matched to a gene: 11. CDR3 in DNA: TGTGCCAGCACGCGAACAGGGGGCGAGAGCGAAAAACTGTTTTTT. Encoded protein: CASTRTGGESEKLFF.

The chain employs TRBV29-1 and TRBJ2-3; TRBD2 matches at 9 bases. The length of the CDR3 is 15 residues. CDR1 is SQVTM, CDR2 ANQGSEA, per germline. Trimming at V came to 1 base and at J to 2 bases, leaving 4 bases not matched to a gene. CDR3 in amino acids: CSVEALAGNTDTQYF. CDR3 in DNA: TGCAGCGTTGAAGCACTAGCGGGTAACACAGATACGCAGTATTTT.

The chain recombines TRBV19 with TRBJ1-1; TRBD1 matches at 9 bases. Germline CDR1 reads LNHDA; CDR2 reads SQIVND (reference sequence). J was trimmed by 1 base and V by 6 bases; bases with no gene match: 3. This CDR3 has 14 amino acids. In DNA form, the CDR3 reads TGTGCCAGTAGGGGGACAGGGTGGAACACTGAAGCTTTCTTT. It translates to CASRGTGWNTEAFF.